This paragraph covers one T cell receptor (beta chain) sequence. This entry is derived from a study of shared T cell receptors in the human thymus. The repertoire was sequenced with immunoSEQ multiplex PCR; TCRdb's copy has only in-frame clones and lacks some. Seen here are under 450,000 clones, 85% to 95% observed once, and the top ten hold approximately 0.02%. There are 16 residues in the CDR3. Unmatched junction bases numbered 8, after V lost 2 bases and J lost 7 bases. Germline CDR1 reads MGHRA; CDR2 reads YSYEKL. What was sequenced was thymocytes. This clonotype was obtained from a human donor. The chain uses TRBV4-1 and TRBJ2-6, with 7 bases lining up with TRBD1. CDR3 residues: CASSQPDRIFANVLTF. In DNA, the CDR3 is TGCGCCAGCAGCCAACCGGACAGGATATTTGCCAACGTCCTGACTTTC.